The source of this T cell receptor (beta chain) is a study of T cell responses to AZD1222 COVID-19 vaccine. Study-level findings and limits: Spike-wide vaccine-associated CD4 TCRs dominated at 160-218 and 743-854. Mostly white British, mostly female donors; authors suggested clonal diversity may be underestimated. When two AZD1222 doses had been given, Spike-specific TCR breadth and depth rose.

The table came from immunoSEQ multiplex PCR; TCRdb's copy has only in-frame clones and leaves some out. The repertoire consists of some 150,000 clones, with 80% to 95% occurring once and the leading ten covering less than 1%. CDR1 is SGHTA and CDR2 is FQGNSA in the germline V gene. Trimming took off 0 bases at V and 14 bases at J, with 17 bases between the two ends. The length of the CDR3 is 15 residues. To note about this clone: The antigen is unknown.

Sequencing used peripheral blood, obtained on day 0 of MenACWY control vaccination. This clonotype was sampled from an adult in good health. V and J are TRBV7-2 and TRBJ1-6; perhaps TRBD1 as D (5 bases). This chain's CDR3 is CASSLARQVGGALHF. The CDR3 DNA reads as TGTGCCAGCAGCTTAGCGCGTCAGGTGGGGGGGGCCCTCCACTTT.